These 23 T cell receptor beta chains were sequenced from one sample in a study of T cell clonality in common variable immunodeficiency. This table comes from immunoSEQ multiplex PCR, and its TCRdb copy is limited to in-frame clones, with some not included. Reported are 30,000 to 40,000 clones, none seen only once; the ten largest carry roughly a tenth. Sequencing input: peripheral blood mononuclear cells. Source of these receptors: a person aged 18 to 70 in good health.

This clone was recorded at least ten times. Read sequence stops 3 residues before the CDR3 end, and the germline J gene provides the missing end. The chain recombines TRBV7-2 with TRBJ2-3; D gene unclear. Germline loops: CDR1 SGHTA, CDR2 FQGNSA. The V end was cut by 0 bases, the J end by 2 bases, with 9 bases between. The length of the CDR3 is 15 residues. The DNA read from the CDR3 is TGTGCCAGCAGCTTAGCGGGCGTCATCACAGATACG. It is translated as CASSLAGVITDT. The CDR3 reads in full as CASSLAGVITDTQYF.

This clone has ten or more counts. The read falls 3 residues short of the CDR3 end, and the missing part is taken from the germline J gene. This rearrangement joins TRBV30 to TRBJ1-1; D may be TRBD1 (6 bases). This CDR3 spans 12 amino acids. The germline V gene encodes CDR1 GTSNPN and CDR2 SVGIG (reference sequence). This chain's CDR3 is CAWSFTQGEAFF. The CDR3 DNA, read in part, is TGTGCCTGGAGTTTCACCCAGGGGGAA.

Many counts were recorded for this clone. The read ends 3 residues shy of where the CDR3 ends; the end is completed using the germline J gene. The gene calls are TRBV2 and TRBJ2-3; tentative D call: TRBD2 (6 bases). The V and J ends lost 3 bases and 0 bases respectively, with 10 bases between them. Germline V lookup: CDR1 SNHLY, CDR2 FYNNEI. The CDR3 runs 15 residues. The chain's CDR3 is CASSEDGTSTDTQYF. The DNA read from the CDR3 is TGTGCCAGCAGTGAGGACGGGACTAGCACAGATACG. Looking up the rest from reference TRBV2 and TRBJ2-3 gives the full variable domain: EPEVTQTPSHQVTQMGQEVILRCVPISNHLYFYWYRQILGQKVEFLVSFYNNEISEKSEIFDDQFSVERPDGSNFTLKIRSTKLEDSAMYFCASSEDGTSTDTQYFGPGTRLTVL.

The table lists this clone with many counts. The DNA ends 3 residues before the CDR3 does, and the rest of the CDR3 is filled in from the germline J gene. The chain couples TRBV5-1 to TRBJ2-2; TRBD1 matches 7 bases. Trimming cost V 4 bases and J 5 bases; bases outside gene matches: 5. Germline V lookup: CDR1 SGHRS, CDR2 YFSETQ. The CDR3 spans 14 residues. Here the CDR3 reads CASSTGAVTGELFF. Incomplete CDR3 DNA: TGCGCCAGCAGCACAGGGGCGGTAACCGGGGAG.

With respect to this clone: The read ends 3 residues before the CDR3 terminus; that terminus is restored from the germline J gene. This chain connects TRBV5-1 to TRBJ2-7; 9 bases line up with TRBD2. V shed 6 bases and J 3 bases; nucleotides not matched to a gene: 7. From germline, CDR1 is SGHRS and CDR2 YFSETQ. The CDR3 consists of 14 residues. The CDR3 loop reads CASTLAGESYEQYF. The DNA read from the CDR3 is TGCGCCAGCACGTTAGCGGGAGAGAGCTACGAG. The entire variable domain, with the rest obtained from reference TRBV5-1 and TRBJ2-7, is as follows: KAGVTQTPRYLIKTRGQQVTLSCSPISGHRSVSWYQQTPGQGLQFLFEYFSETQRNKGNFPGRFSGRQFSNSRSEMNVSTLELGDSALYLCASTLAGESYEQYFGPGTRLTVT.

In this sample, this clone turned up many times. CDR3 loop: CASSGLAGGPDTQYF. CDR3 bases read: TGTGCCAGCAGTGGACTAGCGGGAGGGCCAGATACG. The V call is TRBV6-1, the J call TRBJ2-3; 14 positions agree with TRBD2. The DNA ends 3 residues before the CDR3 does, and the rest of the CDR3 is filled in from the germline J gene. V was pared by 4 bases and J by 4 bases, with 1 base of the junction left unmatched. This CDR3 is built from 15 residues. Looked up from germline, CDR1 is MNHNS and CDR2 is SASEGT.

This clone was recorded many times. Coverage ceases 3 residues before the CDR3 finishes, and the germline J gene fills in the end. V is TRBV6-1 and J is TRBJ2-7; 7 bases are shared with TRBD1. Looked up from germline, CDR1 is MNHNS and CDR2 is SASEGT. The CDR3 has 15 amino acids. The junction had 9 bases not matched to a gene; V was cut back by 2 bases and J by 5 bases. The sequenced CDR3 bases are TGTGCCAGCAGTGAATACTTGCGAGGGGGCGACGAG. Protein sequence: CASSEYLRGGDE. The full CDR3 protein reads CASSEYLRGGDEQYF.

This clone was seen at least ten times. The CDR3 loop reads CASGEREAPYEQYF. The DNA read from the CDR3 is TGTGCCAGCGGGGAGCGGGAGGCCCCATACGAG. V is TRBV7-2 and J is TRBJ2-7, with TRBD2 matching 9 bases. Read sequence stops 3 residues before the CDR3 end, and the germline J gene provides the missing end. The CDR3 runs to 14 residues. CDR1 is SGHTA, CDR2 FQGNSA, per germline. J gave up 4 bases and V 8 bases, and 9 bases lay outside the gene matches.

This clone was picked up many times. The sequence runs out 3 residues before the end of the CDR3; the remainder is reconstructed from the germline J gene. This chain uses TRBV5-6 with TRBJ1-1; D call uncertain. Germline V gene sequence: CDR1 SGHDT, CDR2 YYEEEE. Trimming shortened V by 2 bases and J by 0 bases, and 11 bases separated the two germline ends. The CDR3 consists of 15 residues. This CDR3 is CASSLPVQMNTEAFF. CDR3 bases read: TGTGCCAGCAGCTTACCCGTGCAGATGAACACTGAA.

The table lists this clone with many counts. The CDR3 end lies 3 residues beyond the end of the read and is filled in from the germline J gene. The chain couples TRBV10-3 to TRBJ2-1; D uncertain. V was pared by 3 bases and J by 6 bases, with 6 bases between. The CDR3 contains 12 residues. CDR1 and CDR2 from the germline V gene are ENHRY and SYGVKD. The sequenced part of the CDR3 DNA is TGTGCCATCAGTGACAATTCCAATGAG. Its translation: CAISDNSNE. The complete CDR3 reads CAISDNSNEQFF.

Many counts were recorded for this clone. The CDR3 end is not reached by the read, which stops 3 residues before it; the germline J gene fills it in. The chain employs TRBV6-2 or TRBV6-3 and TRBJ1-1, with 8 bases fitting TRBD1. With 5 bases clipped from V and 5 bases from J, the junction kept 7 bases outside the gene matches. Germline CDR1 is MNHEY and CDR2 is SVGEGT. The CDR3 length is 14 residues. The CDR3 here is CASSPQGAKTEAFF. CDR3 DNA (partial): TGTGCCAGCAGTCCCCAGGGGGCTAAGACTGAA.

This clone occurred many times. CDR3: CASSLQGAIQPQHF. CDR3 bases read: TGTGCCAGTAGCCTACAGGGGGCGATTCAGCCC. The chain carries TRBV19 and TRBJ1-5; 9 bases line up with TRBD1. The read ends 3 residues before the CDR3 terminus; that terminus is restored from the germline J gene. J lost 6 bases, V lost 6 bases, and 6 bases had no gene match. CDR1 and CDR2 from the germline V gene are LNHDA and SQIVND (reference sequence). This CDR3 is built from 14 residues.

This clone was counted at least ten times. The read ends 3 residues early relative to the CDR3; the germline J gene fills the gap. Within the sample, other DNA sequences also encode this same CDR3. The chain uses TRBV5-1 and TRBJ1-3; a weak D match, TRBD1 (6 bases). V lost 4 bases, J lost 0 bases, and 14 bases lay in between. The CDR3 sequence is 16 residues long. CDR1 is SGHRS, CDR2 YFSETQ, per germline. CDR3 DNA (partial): TGCGCCAGCAGCGGTGGGACACAGAGCTCTGGAAACACC. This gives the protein CASSGGTQSSGNT. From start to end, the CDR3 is CASSGGTQSSGNTIYF.

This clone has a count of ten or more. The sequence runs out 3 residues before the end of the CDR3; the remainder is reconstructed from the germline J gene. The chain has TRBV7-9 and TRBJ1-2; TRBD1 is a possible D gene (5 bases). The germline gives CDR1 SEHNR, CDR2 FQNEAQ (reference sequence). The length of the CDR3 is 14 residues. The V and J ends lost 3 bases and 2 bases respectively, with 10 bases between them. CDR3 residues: CASSLGLLNYGYTF. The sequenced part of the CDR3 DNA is TGTGCCAGCAGCTTGGGACTGTTAAACTATGGC.

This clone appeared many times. The CDR3 bases that were read are TGCGCCAGCAGCCTAAACAGGAGGAGCTATGGC. It translates to CASSLNRRSYG. The whole CDR3 protein is CASSLNRRSYGYTF. The rearrangement links TRBV5-1 to TRBJ1-2, with TRBD1 as a possible D gene (5 bases). The read comes to an end 3 residues before the CDR3 does, leaving the germline J gene to fill in the end. Germline CDR1 is SGHRS and CDR2 is YFSETQ. The CDR3 runs 14 residues. V was cut by 4 bases and J by 4 bases, with 14 bases left in between.

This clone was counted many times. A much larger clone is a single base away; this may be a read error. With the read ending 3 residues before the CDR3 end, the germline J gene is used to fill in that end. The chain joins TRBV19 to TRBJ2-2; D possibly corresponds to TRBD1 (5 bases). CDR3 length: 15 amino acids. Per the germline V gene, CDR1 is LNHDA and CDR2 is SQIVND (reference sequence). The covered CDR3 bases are TGTGCCAGTAGCCCCCAGCGCTCTGGGGCCAACGTG. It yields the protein CASSPQRSGANV. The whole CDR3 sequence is CASSPQRSGANVLFF.

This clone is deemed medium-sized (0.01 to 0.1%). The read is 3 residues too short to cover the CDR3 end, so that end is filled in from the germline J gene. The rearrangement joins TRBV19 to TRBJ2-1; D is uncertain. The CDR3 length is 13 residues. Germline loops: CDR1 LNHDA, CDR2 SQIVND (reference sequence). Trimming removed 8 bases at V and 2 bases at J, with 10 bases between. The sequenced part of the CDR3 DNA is TGTGCCAGTTCTCAGATGGCCTACAATGAG. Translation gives CASSQMAYNE. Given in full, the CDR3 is CASSQMAYNEQFF.

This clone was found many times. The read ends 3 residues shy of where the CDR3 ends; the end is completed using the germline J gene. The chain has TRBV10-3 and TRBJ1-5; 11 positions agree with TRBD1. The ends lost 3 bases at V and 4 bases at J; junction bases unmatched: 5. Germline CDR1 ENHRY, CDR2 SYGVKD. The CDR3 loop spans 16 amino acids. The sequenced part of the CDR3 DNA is TGTGCCATCAGTGACCTGGGGACAGGGGGGAATCAGCCC. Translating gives CAISDLGTGGNQP. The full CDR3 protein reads CAISDLGTGGNQPQHF.

Incomplete CDR3 DNA: TGCAGCGGGGAGGGTAGCGGAGGGGCAGATACG. It encodes CSGEGSGGADT. The full CDR3 protein reads CSGEGSGGADTQYF. The J gene is TRBJ2-3, the V gene TRBV20-1; 7 bases match TRBD2. The sequence runs out 3 residues before the end of the CDR3; the remainder is reconstructed from the germline J gene. The length of the CDR3 is 14 residues. CDR1 and CDR2 (germline): DFQATT, SNEGSKA (reference sequence).

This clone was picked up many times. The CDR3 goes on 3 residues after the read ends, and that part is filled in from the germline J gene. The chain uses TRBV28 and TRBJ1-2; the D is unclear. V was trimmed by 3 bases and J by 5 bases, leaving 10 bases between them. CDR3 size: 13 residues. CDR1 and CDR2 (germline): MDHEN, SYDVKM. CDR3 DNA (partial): TGTGCCAGCAGTTTTCCCTCGGGTTATGGC. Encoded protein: CASSFPSGYG. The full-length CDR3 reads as CASSFPSGYGYTF.

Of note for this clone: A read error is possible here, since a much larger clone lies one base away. CDR3 residues: CASSLGQGSDTQYF. The sequenced part of the CDR3 DNA is TGTGCCAGCAGCCTCGGACAGGGGTCAGATACC. The rearrangement links TRBV7-3 to TRBJ2-5; 9 bases are a match to TRBD1. The read terminates 3 residues before the CDR3 end, so the remaining end is supplied by the germline J gene. Germline V gene sequence: CDR1 SGHTA, CDR2 FQGTGA. This CDR3 region has 14 residues.

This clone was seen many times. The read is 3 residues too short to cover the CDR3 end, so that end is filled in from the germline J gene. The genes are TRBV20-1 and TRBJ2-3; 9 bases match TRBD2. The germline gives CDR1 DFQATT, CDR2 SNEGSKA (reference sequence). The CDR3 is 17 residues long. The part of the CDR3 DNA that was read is TGCAGTGCTACGGTAGGACTAGCGCCTTCTTACCAAGAGACG. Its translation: CSATVGLAPSYQET. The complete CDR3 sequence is CSATVGLAPSYQETQYF.

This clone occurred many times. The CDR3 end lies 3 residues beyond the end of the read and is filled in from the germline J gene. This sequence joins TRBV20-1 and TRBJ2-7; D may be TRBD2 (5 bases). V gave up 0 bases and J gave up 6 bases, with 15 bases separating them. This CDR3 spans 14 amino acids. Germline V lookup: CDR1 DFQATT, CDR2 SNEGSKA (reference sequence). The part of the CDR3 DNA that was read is TGCAGTGCTAGAGAACCGGCTAGCCGCACCGAG. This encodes CSAREPASRTE. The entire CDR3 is CSAREPASRTEQYF.